This T cell receptor (beta chain) was recovered during a study of T cell clonotyping in hematopoietic cell transplantation. CDR3 length: 14 residues. CDR1 is SNHLY, CDR2 FYNNEI, per germline. Trimming removed 7 bases from V and 0 bases from J, with 12 bases in between. Time point of the sample: recipient sample about 28 days before transplant, after cytoreduction. The assay was immunoSEQ multiplex PCR, and TCRdb's table has in-frame clones only and misses some. The sample has tens of thousands of clones, about 85% seen once. This chain connects TRBV2 to TRBJ1-1; D not certain. Sequencing used peripheral blood mononuclear cells, obtained before stem cell transplant. This sequence originates from a man aged 55 to 70 with acute myeloid leukemia. Some clones in this sample may be carry-over from other donors' samples. CDR3 loop: CASIPDAVNTEAFF. DNA for the CDR3: TGTGCCAGCATCCCGGACGCAGTGAACACTGAAGCTTTCTTT. The variable domain in full, completed from reference TRBV2 and TRBJ1-1, reads EPEVTQTPSHQVTQMGQEVILRCVPISNHLYFYWYRQILGQKVEFLVSFYNNEISEKSEIFDDQFSVERPDGSNFTLKIRSTKLEDSAMYFCASIPDAVNTEAFFGQGTRLTVV.